This T cell receptor beta chain was identified during a study of blood T cell repertoires in COVID-19. Study-level information: Acute and convalescent COVID-19 specimens originated in the United States, Italy and Spain. The cDNA or gDNA used as material had been derived from T cells, B-cell-depleted T cells, or PBMCs.

The junction had 7 bases not matched to a gene; V was cut back by 5 bases and J by 4 bases. Germline-derived CDR1 and CDR2 are SEHNR and FQNEAQ (reference sequence). The CDR3 is 14 residues long. Authors' data handling: Nucleated cell counts were estimated from reference gene primer amplification. Data came from immunoSEQ multiplex PCR; TCRdb stores just in-frame clones and leaves some out. The D gene and trimming were derived from the DNA, and the V and J assignments and clone size from that table. This sample has fewer than 150,000 clones, with around nine tenths found just once. This rearrangement joins TRBV7-9 to TRBJ2-5; 7 bases fit TRBD2. The source material was peripheral blood. The source of this sequence is a woman between 35 and 50 years old with acute or convalescent COVID-19. CDR3 amino acids: CASSPGLEVETQYF. The CDR3 bases are TGTGCCAGCAGCCCTGGACTAGAGGTAGAGACCCAGTACTTC.